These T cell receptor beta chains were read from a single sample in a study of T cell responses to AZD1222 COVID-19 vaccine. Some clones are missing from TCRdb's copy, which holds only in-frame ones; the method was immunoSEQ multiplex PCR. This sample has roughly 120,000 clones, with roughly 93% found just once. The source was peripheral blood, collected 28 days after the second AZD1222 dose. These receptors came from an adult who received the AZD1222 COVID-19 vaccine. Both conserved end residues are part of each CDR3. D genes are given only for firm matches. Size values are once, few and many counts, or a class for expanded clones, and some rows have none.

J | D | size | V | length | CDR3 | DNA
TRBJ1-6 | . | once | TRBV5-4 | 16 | CASSFWQSSYNSPLHF | TGTGCCAGCAGCTTTTGGCAAAGCTCCTATAATTCACCCCTCCACTTT
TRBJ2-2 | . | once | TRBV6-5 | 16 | CASSYSTGERTGELFF | TGTGCCAGCAGTTACTCAACGGGAGAAAGAACCGGGGAGCTGTTTTTT
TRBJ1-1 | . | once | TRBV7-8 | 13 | CASSLGQVTEAFF | TGTGCCAGCAGCTTGGGTCAGGTCACTGAAGCTTTCTTT
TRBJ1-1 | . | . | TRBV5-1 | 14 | CASSSQGGYTEAFF | TGCGCCAGCAGCTCACAGGGTGGGTACACTGAAGCTTTCTTT
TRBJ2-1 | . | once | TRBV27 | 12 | CASSLGYNEQFF | TGTGCCAGCAGTTTAGGTTACAATGAGCAGTTCTTC
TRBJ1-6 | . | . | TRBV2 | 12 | CASSDQGSPLHF | TGTGCCAGCAGTGATCAGGGTTCACCCCTCCACTTT
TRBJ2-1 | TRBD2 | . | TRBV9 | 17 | CASSPRLAESSYNEQFF | TGTGCCAGCAGCCCTCGACTAGCTGAAAGCTCCTACAATGAGCAGTTCTTC
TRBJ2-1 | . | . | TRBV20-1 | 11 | CSARRRNEQFF | TGCAGTGCTAGGCGTAGGAATGAGCAGTTCTTC
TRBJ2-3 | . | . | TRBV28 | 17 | CASSSPIGLLDTDTQYF | TGTGCCAGCAGTTCCCCTATAGGACTTCTAGACACAGATACGCAGTATTTT
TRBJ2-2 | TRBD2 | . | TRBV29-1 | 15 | CSVEGATSGTGELFF | TGCAGCGTTGAGGGGGCGACTAGCGGTACCGGGGAGCTGTTTTTT
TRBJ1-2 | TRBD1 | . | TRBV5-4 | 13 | CASNPTGGYGYTF | TGTGCCAGCAACCCGACAGGGGGCTATGGCTACACCTTC
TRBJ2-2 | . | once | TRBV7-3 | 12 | CASSPGAGELFF | TGTGCCAGCAGCCCGGGGGCCGGGGAGCTGTTTTTT
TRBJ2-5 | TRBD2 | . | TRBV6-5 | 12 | CASKTSRGTQYF | TGTGCCAGCAAGACTAGCCGGGGGACCCAGTACTTC
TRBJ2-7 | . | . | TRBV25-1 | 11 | CASRGSSEQYF | TGTGCCAGCAGAGGGAGCTCCGAGCAGTACTTC
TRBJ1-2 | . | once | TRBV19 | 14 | CASSHHDPLGGYTF | TGTGCCAGTAGTCACCACGACCCCTTGGGCGGCTACACCTTC
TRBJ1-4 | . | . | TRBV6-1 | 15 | CASSDRQALNEKLFF | TGTGCCAGCAGTGACAGGCAGGCTTTGAATGAAAAACTGTTTTTT
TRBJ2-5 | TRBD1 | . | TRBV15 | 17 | CATSRDFRDRARKTQYF | TGTGCCACCAGCAGAGATTTTCGGGACAGGGCTCGTAAGACCCAGTACTTC
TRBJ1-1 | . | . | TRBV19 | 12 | CASSMGRTEAFF | TGTGCCAGTAGTATGGGCAGGACTGAAGCTTTCTTT
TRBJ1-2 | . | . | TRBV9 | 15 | CASSVGRLGDYGYTF | TGTGCCAGCAGCGTAGGGAGGCTTGGTGACTATGGCTACACCTTC
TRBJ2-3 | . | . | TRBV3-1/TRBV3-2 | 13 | CASSRDPTDTQYF | TGTGCCAGCAGCCGAGACCCGACGGATACGCAGTATTTT
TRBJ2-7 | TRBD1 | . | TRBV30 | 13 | CAWSPQGAGEQYF | TGTGCCTGGAGCCCGCAGGGGGCGGGCGAGCAGTACTTC
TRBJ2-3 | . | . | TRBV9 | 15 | CASSVVAAPPDTQYF | TGTGCCAGCAGCGTAGTTGCGGCCCCGCCAGATACGCAGTATTTT
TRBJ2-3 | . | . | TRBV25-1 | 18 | CASSEWVSGGVGTDTQYF | TGTGCCAGCAGTGAATGGGTTAGCGGCGGGGTGGGGACAGATACGCAGTATTTT
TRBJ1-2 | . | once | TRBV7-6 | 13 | CASSPQARAGYTF | TGTGCCAGCAGCCCCCAGGCCCGGGCCGGCTACACCTTC
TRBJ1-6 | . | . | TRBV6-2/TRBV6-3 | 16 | CASSYLDSSNNSPLHF | TGTGCCAGCAGTTATCTGGACAGTTCGAATAATTCACCCCTCCACTTT
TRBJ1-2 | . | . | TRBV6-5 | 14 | CASSYSGQGLGYTF | TGTGCCAGCAGTTACTCGGGGCAGGGTCTTGGCTACACCTTC
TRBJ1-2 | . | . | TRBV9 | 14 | CASSVGEGSYGYTF | TGTGCCAGCAGCGTAGGGGAAGGTAGCTATGGCTACACCTTC
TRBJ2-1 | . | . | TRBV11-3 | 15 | CASSLVARGNNEQFF | TGTGCCAGCAGCTTAGTTGCGCGTGGCAACAATGAGCAGTTCTTC
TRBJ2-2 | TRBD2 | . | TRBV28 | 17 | CASSFREGPAGTGELFF | TGTGCCAGCAGTTTTAGGGAGGGACCCGCGGGCACCGGGGAGCTGTTTTTT
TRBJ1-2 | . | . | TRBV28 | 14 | CASSFYQGTGGYTF | TGTGCCAGCAGTTTTTATCAGGGGACGGGTGGCTACACCTTC
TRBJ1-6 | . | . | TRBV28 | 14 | CATLVGGITSPLHF | TGTGCCACCCTCGTTGGAGGGATAACTTCACCCCTCCACTTT
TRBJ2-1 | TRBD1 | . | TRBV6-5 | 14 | CASSRDRDYNEQFF | TGTGCCAGCAGTCGGGACAGGGACTACAATGAGCAGTTCTTC
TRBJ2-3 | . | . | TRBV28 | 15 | CASRGAGARTDTQYF | TGTGCCAGCAGGGGGGCGGGAGCTCGCACAGATACGCAGTATTTT